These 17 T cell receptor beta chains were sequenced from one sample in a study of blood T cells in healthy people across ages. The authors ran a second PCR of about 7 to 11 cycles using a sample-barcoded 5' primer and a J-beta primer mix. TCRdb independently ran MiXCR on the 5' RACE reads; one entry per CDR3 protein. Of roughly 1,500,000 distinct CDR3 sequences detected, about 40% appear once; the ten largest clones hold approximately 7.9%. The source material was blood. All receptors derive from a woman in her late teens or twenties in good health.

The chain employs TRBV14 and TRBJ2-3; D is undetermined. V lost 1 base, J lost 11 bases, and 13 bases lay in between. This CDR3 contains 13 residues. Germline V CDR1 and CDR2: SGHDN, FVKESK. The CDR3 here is CASSQGSSGGQYF. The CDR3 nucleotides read TGTGCCAGCAGCCAAGGGAGCTCGGGTGGGCAGTATTTT.

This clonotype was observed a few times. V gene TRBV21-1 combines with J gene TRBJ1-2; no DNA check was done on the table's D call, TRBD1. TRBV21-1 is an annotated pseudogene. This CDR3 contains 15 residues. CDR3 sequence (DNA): TGTGCCAGCTCCGAAGCGGGACAGGGGTACTATGGCTACACCTTC. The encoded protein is CASSEAGQGYYGYTF.

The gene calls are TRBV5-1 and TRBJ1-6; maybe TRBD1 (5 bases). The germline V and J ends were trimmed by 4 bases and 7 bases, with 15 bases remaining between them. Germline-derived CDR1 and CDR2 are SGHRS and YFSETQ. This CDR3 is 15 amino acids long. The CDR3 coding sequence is TGCGCCAGCAGCCCGACAAACCCAGGGAATTCACCCCTCCACTTT. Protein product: CASSPTNPGNSPLHF.

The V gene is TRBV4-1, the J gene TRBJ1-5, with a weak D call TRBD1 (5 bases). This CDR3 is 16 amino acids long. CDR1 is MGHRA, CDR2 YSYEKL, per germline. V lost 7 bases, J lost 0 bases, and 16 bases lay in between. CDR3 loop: CASIPGQGHSNQPQHF. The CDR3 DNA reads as TGCGCCAGCATCCCCGGACAAGGGCATAGCAATCAGCCCCAGCATTTT.

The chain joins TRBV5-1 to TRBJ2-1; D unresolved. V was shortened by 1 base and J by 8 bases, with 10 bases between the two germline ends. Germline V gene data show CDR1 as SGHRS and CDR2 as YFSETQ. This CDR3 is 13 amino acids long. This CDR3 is CASSLYLVDEQFF. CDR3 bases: TGCGCCAGCAGCTTGTATTTGGTTGATGAGCAGTTCTTC.

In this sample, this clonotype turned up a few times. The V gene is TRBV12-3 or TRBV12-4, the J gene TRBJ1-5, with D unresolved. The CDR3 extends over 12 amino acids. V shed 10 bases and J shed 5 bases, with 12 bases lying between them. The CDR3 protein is CATQRADQPQHF. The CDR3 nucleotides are TGTGCCACCCAGCGGGCGGATCAGCCCCAGCATTTT.

The CDR3, as DNA: TGTGCCAGCAGTCCCGGGACTAGCCCCAGGGAGACCCAGTACTTC. Its protein is CASSPGTSPRETQYF. The chain carries TRBV9 and TRBJ2-5, with 9 bases lining up with TRBD2. CDR3 length: 15 amino acids. V was clipped by 5 bases and J by 5 bases; unmatched bases: 10. Germline V gene data show CDR1 as SGDLS and CDR2 as YYNGEE.

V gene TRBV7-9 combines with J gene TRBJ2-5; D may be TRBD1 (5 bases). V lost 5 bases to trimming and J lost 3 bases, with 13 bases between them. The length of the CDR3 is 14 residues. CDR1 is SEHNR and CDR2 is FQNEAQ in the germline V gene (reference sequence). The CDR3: CASSLRTLEETQYF. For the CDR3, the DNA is TGTGCCAGCAGCCTACGGACATTGGAAGAGACCCAGTACTTC.

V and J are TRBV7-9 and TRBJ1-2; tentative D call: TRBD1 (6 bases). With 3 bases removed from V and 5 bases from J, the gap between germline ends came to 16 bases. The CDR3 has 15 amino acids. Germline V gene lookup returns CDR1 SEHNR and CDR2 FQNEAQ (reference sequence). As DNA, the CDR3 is TGTGCCAGCAGCTTTCTAACAGGGCACATTTATGGCTACACCTTC. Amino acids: CASSFLTGHIYGYTF.

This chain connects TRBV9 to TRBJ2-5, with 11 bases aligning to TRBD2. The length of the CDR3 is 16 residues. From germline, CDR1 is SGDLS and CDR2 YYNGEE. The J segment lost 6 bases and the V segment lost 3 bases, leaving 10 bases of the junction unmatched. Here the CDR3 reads CASSGGASGGSKTQYF. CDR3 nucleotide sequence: TGTGCCAGCAGCGGGGGTGCTAGCGGGGGGTCCAAGACCCAGTACTTC.

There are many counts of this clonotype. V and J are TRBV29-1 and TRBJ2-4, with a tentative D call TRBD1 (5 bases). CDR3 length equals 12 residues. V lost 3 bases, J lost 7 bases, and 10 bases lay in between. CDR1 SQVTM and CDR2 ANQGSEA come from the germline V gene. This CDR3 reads CSVEFRVNIQYF. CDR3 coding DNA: TGCAGCGTTGAGTTCAGGGTGAACATTCAGTACTTC.

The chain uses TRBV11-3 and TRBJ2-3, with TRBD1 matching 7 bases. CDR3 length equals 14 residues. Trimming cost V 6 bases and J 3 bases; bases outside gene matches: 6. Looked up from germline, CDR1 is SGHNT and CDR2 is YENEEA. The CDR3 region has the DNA TGTGCCAGCAGTCGAGGGACAGCTACAGATACGCAGTATTTT. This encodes CASSRGTATDTQYF.

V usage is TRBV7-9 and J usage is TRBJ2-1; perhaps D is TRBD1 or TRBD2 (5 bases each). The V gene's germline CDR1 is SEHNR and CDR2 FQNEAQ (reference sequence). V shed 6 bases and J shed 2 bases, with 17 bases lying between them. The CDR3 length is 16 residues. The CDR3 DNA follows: TGTGCCAGCAGGGACGGGACCCCAGGGCCCTACAATGAGCAGTTCTTC. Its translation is CASRDGTPGPYNEQFF.

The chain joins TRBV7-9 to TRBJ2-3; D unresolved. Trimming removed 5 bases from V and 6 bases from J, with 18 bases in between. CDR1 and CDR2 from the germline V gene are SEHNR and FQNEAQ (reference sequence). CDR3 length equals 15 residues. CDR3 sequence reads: CASSGLSPEGDTQYF. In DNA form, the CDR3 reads TGTGCCAGCAGCGGCCTCAGCCCGGAAGGGGATACGCAGTATTTT.

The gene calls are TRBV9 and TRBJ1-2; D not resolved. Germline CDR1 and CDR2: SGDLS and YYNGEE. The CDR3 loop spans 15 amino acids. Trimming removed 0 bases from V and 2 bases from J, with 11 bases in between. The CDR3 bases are TGTGCCAGCAGCGTAGCTGAAGGGAGGAACTATGGCTACACCTTC. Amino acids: CASSVAEGRNYGYTF.

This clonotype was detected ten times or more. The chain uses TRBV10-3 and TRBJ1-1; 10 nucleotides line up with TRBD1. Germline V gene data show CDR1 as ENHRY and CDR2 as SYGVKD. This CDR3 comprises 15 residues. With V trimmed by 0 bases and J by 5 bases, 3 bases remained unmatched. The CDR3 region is CAISESRTGGTEAFF. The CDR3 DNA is TGTGCCATCAGTGAGTCAAGGACAGGGGGGACTGAAGCTTTCTTT.

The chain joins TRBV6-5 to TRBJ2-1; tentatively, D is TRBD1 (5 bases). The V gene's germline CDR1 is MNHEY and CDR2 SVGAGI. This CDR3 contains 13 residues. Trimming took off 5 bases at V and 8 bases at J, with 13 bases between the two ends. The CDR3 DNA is TGTGCCAGCAGTCGGAACAGGCTAGATGAGCAGTTCTTC. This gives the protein CASSRNRLDEQFF.